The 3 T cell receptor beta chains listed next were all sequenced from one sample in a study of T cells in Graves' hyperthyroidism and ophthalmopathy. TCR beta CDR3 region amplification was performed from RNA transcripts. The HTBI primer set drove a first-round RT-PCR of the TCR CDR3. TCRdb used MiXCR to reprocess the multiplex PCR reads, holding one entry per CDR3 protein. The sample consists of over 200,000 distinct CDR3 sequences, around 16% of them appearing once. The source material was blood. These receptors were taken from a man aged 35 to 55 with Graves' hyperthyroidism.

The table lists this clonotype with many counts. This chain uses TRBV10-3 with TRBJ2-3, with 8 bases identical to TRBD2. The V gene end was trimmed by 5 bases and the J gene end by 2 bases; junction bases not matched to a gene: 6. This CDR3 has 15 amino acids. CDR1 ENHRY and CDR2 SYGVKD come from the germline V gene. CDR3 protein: CAISPGGGLTDTQYF. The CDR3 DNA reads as TGTGCCATCAGTCCCGGGGGGGGCCTCACAGATACGCAGTATTTT.

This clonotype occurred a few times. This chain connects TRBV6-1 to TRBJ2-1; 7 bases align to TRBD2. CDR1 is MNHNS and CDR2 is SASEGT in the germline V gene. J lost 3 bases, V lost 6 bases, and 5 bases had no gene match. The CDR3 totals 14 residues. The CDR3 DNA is TGTGCCAGCAGGAGGCGGGGGAACTACAATGAGCAGTTCTTC. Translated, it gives CASRRRGNYNEQFF.

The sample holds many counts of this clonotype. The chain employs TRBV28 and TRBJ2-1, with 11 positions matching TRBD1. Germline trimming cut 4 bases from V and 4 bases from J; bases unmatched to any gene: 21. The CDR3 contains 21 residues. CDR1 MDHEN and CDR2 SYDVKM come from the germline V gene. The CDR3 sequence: CASSSRRLGQGGPKTYNEQFF. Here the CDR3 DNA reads TGTGCCAGCAGTTCCCGTCGTTTGGGACAGGGGGGTCCCAAAACGTACAATGAGCAGTTCTTC.